These T cell receptor beta chains were read from a single sample in a study of shared clonotypes between healthy human individuals. Here immunoSEQ multiplex PCR was the method, and the copy in TCRdb shows in-frame clones only, minus some. The data show 2 million to 2.5 million clones, 85% to 95% seen once. Sequenced material: naive CD4+ T cells from PBMCs. These receptors came from a man younger than 35 in good health. Some clones in this sample may be carry-over from other donors' samples. CDR3s include the opening cysteine and the closing phenylalanine or tryptophan. D genes are given only for firm matches. Clone size is not always given. Where it is, it says once, few, many or a class for expanded clones.

d_call j_call v_call clone_size cdr3_length cdr3_nt cdr3_aa
. TRBJ2-3 TRBV7-9 . 14 TGTGCCAGCAGCTTAGTAGACTACACAGATACGCAGTATTTT CASSLVDYTDTQYF
. TRBJ2-4 TRBV10-3 once 14 TGTGCCATCAGTGTGGGGGAGTCCCAAAACATTCAGTACTTC CAISVGESQNIQYF
. TRBJ2-7 TRBV5-1 . 14 TGCGCCAGCAGCCAACCGGATGGTTCCTACGAGCAGTACTTC CASSQPDGSYEQYF
. TRBJ2-5 TRBV5-1 . 14 TGCGCCAGCAGCTTGGTCCCAGACCAAGAGACCCAGTACTTC CASSLVPDQETQYF
TRBD2 TRBJ2-3 TRBV5-4 . 15 TGTGCCAGCAGCCTTAGCGGGAGAGGCACAGATACGCAGTATTTT CASSLSGRGTDTQYF
TRBD2 TRBJ2-1 TRBV5-1 . 16 TGCGCCAGCAGCTTGTTAGCGGGAGACTCCTACAATGAGCAGTTCTTC CASSLLAGDSYNEQFF
. TRBJ1-4 TRBV7-2 . 17 TGTGCCAGCAGCTTAAGGCCTCTCTCGGCGTATAATGAAAAACTGTTTTTT CASSLRPLSAYNEKLFF
. TRBJ1-5 TRBV19 . 14 TGTGCCAGTAGTTTCGTAGATAGCAATCAGCCCCAGCATTTT CASSFVDSNQPQHF
. TRBJ2-4 TRBV28 . 15 TGTGCCAGCAGTTTATCGGGAATAGCCAAAAACATTCAGTACTTC CASSLSGIAKNIQYF
TRBD1 TRBJ1-6 TRBV11-2 . 14 TGTGCCAGCAGTCAGGACAGGGGGGTGCCACCCCTCCACTTT CASSQDRGVPPLHF
. TRBJ1-4 TRBV5-8 . 14 TGTGCCAGCAACCTCGGGAGCCGTAATGAAAAACTGTTTTTT CASNLGSRNEKLFF
. TRBJ1-2 TRBV9 few 13 TGTGCCAGCAGCGCCCCGGAAGCCGTCGGCTACACCTTC CASSAPEAVGYTF
. TRBJ1-1 TRBV10-3 . 13 TGTGCCATCAGTGTAGAACAGGGAGCTGAAGCTTTCTTT CAISVEQGAEAFF
TRBD2 TRBJ2-1 TRBV7-7 . 22 TGTGCCAGCAGCTTAGGGGATCACTTAGCGGGAGTGGGTCCGGATGCTGGTAATGAGCAGTTCTTC CASSLGDHLAGVGPDAGNEQFF
. TRBJ2-5 TRBV4-1 . 13 TGCGCCAGCAGCCAGGTCCCCGGGGGGACCCAGTACTTC CASSQVPGGTQYF
. TRBJ1-1 TRBV6-5 . 14 TGTGCCAGCCGGCAGGGCTATCGGAACACTGAAGCTTTCTTT CASRQGYRNTEAFF
. TRBJ1-2 TRBV14 . 13 TGTGCCAGCAGCCCAGGGACCCACTATGGCTACACCTTC CASSPGTHYGYTF
TRBD1 TRBJ2-7 TRBV7-9 . 14 TGTGCCAGCAGCCCGGGACAGGGAGGTTACGAGCAGTACTTC CASSPGQGGYEQYF
. TRBJ1-2 TRBV6-6 . 15 TGTGCCAGCACAGACTCCGATCGGGAAGGCTATGGCTACACCTTC CASTDSDREGYGYTF
. TRBJ2-1 TRBV6-5 . 15 TGTGCCAGCAGAGAAACAGGGAGCTCCTACAATGAGCAGTTCTTC CASRETGSSYNEQFF
. TRBJ1-1 TRBV4-3 . 15 TGCGCCAGCAGCCAACCGAGTGGGGGGGGAACTGAAGCTTTCTTT CASSQPSGGGTEAFF
. TRBJ2-5 TRBV6-4 . 11 TGTGCCAGCGGCTGGGACAAGACCCAGTACTTC CASGWDKTQYF
. TRBJ1-5 TRBV28 . 13 TGTGCCAGCAGTTTGCGGGGGAGGCAGCCCCAGCATTTT CASSLRGRQPQHF
. TRBJ2-3 TRBV5-4 once 15 TGTGCCAGCAGCTTGGATAGCGCTAGCACAGATACGCAGTATTTT CASSLDSASTDTQYF
. TRBJ2-3 TRBV7-2 . 13 TGTGCCAGCAGTCGACAGACAGCAGATACGCAGTATTTT CASSRQTADTQYF
. TRBJ1-2 TRBV15 . 14 TGTGCCACCAGCAGAGATAGGGCGGCGGATGGCTACACCTTC CATSRDRAADGYTF
TRBD1 TRBJ1-6 TRBV4-3 . 14 TGCGCCAGCAGCCACCGGGACAGGGACTCACCCCTCCACTTT CASSHRDRDSPLHF
TRBD2 TRBJ2-7 TRBV28 . 15 TGTGCCAGCAGTTTGGGTGGCGGGAGGAGGTACGAGCAGTACTTC CASSLGGGRRYEQYF